This is a list of T cell receptor beta chains from one sample in a study of blood T cell repertoires in COVID-19. Libraries were prepared by immunoSEQ multiplex PCR; TCRdb keeps only in-frame clonotypes and omits some of them. The profile covers some 29,000 clones, with less than 90% appearing a single time and 8.5% to 10% taken by the ten largest. Sequencing was performed on peripheral blood. The receptors were sampled from a man of 80 years or more with active COVID-19. Each CDR3 is given with its conserved first and last residue. The D gene is left open where the match is weak. Clone sizes are given selectively: once, few, many, or a class where the clone is expanded.

TGTGCCAGCAGTTCCCGAGACAGCATGAACACTGAAGCCTTCTTT	CASSSRDSMNTEAFF	TRBV27	TRBJ1-1	-	-
TGTGCCATCCCCGGGACAGGCACAGATACGCAGTATTTT	CAIPGTGTDTQYF	TRBV2	TRBJ2-3	TRBD1	-
TGTGCCAGCACCCTCCCCCGGACAGGGATATACGAGCAGTACTTC	CASTLPRTGIYEQYF	TRBV6-5	TRBJ2-7	TRBD1	-
TGTGCCAGCAGTGACTCTACGGGGGGGGGCACAGATACGCAGTATTTT	CASSDSTGGGTDTQYF	TRBV6-4	TRBJ2-3	TRBD2	-
TGTGCCATCAGTGAAATGGCAGGCCTCACTGAAGCTTTCTTT	CAISEMAGLTEAFF	TRBV10-3	TRBJ1-1	-	-
TGCAGTGCTAGAGATCAGATCTTTCAGTACTTC	CSARDQIFQYF	TRBV20-1	TRBJ2-4	-	-
TGTGCCACCCACCGGGACAGGGGAGGGGAAAAACTGTTTTTT	CATHRDRGGEKLFF	TRBV2	TRBJ1-4	TRBD1	-
TGTGCCAGTACGGGGGGAGGTGAAAAACTGTTTTTT	CASTGGGEKLFF	TRBV3-1/TRBV3-2	TRBJ1-4	-	-
TGCAGCGTTGGTTCCGGACAGGGGCCCTACGAGCAGTACTTC	CSVGSGQGPYEQYF	TRBV29-1	TRBJ2-7	TRBD1	once
TGTGCCAGTAGTATAGATACCCCCGGGACAGGGAGTAGGGACAATGAGCAGTTCTTC	CASSIDTPGTGSRDNEQFF	TRBV19	TRBJ2-1	TRBD1	-
TGTGCCAGTAGTATTGATAGCGGCGGACTCACAGATACGCAGTATTTT	CASSIDSGGLTDTQYF	TRBV19	TRBJ2-3	-	-
TGTGCCAGCAGTTACTTTCTACAGGGAGAGCAGTACTTC	CASSYFLQGEQYF	TRBV6-5	TRBJ2-7	-	-
TGTGCCAGCAGCCAAGTCCGGACAGGGACATTTGGAAAACTGTTTTTT	CASSQVRTGTFGKLFF	TRBV27	TRBJ1-4	TRBD1	-
TGTGCCAGCAGCCAAGGGACAGGCCTCGGCTACACCTTC	CASSQGTGLGYTF	TRBV14	TRBJ1-2	TRBD1	-
TGTGCCACCAGCAGAGGGCCGCCTAGCTATGGCTACACCTTC	CATSRGPPSYGYTF	TRBV15	TRBJ1-2	-	-
TGTGCCTGGAGTTGGGGGGGAGAGCAGTACTTC	CAWSWGGEQYF	TRBV30	TRBJ2-7	TRBD2	-
TGCGCCAGCAGTGAGTCGGTGGGGGGGCGGACCGGGGAGCTGTTTTTT	CASSESVGGRTGELFF	TRBV10-1	TRBJ2-2	-	-
TGTGCCAGCAGCTTAACAGGGTACGGTGAAGCTTTCTTT	CASSLTGYGEAFF	TRBV11-2	TRBJ1-1	-	-
TGTGCCAGCAGCGCGCAGGGAACTGAAGCTTTCTTT	CASSAQGTEAFF	TRBV9	TRBJ1-1	-	-
TGTGCCAGCAGCGGACAGTTCTCCTACGAGCAGTACTTC	CASSGQFSYEQYF	TRBV5-6	TRBJ2-7	-	-
TGTGCCAGCAAGCCAGGGGGGTACACCGGGGAGCTGTTTTTT	CASKPGGYTGELFF	TRBV14	TRBJ2-2	-	-